The rows below give T cell receptor beta chains drawn from one sample of a study of T-cell reconstitution after alpha-beta-depleted transplantation in children. MiXCR, applied by TCRdb to the PCR reads, yields one record per CDR3 protein. The sample records about 540,000 distinct CDR3 sequences, 27% being singletons. The sequencing used PBMCs, collected before TCRalphabeta/CD19-depleted stem cell transplant. The receptors stem from a boy under two years old with Wiskott-Aldrich syndrome, due to receive a stem cell transplant. Both conserved end residues are part of each CDR3.

>TRBV5-1
CASSLSGLYEQYF
>TRBV4-2
CASSLWTGDNEQFF
>TRBV20-1
CSAPIGRGTYEQYF
>TRBV12-3/TRBV12-4
CASSLAAGQYNEQFF
>TRBV5-1
CASSYRGTGPADTQYF
>TRBV5-1
CASSFLGGSSYEQYF
>TRBV5-1
CASSVSSSSYNEQFF
>TRBV28
CASSPTNTEAFF
>TRBV30
CAWSVTGTFYEQYF
>TRBV30
CAFDHRETQYF
>TRBV7-6
CASSLVLGGQNTEAFF
>TRBV5-1
CASSLRRESHEQYF
>TRBV2
CASSATRWEQYF
>TRBV18
CASRDRGKMNTEAFF
>TRBV20-1
CSPVSSKNIQYF
>TRBV25-1
CASSRGASVAEQYF
>TRBV20-1
CSARTASGSRNEQYF
>TRBV18
CASSPLGNTDTQYF
>TRBV7-2
CASSYSAGQPYEQYF
>TRBV10-3
CAISGPGQGGSPLHF
>TRBV20-1
CSATPGLANTDTQYF
>TRBV3-1
CASSQGGQGNGYTF
>TRBV25-1
CASWGSGSDRNTGELFF
>TRBV24-1
CATSDLGTESNTGELFF
>TRBV20-1
CSATGTGNTEAFF
>TRBV5-1
CASSLLAGSRETQYF
>TRBV6-1
CASSPFRDRRFEAFF
>TRBV11-2
CASSLEMGVGTDTQYF
>TRBV14
CASSQDWLSGEQYF
>TRBV5-1
CASSLGVVGETQYF
>TRBV28
CASSFSGLARGNEQFF
>TRBV7-3
CATRPQGVTGELFF
>TRBV12-3/TRBV12-4
CASSFGLSGQSNQPQHF
>TRBV3-1
CASAAGGSSYEQYF
>TRBV10-3
CAIMSGSSYEQYF
>TRBV5-1
CASSKEGGGNQPQHF
>TRBV15
CATSRDLLREWNEQFF
>TRBV2
CASSEARGAIQYF
>TRBV28
CASSDRVGSTDTQYF
>TRBV5-1
CASSLVNGGGNEQFF
>TRBV20-1
CSASERGRWNTEAFF
>TRBV19
CASTPPGKTLYNEQFF
>TRBV7-3
CASSLSWATGTASSYNQQFF
>TRBV5-1
CASSLAPSGGYNEQFF
>TRBV9
CASSVAVNADTQYF
>TRBV2
CASSTRTALNTEAFF
>TRBV2
CASRAGLGDNEQFF
>TRBV7-9
CASSDPVRGGRGSEQFF
>TRBV5-1
CASSRTPLASGELFF
>TRBV5-1
CASSLVLLETQYF
>TRBV4-1
CASSGTERNIQYF
>TRBV7-3
CASSLLAGVDYNEQFF
>TRBV7-2
CASSLAGRDQPQHF
>TRBV7-6
CASSLAATGRNSGNTIYF
>TRBV5-1
CASSLDTAFGGETQYF
>TRBV10-3
CAISPGTPSGANVLTF
>TRBV5-5
CATTLIAGGNEQFF